This T cell receptor (beta chain) was sequenced for a study of OX40 agonist ivuxolimab in advanced cancers. Clones were read by immunoSEQ multiplex PCR, and TCRdb kept only the in-frame ones, dropping some. This sample carries approximately 76,000 clones, more than 85% of them seen once, and the ten largest clones take 8.5% to 10%. The CDR3 totals 17 residues. V shed 2 bases, J shed 6 bases, and the junction held 12 bases outside the gene matches. Germline lookup yields CDR1 SNHLY and CDR2 FYNNEI. The sample here was CD4+ or CD8+ T cells sorted from blood, taken in a trial of the OX40 agonist ivuxolimab. The V gene is TRBV2, the J gene TRBJ1-5; 8 bases agree with TRBD1. The clonotype comes from an adult with an advanced solid tumor such as melanoma, head and neck, liver or kidney cancer. The CDR3 nucleotides read TGTGCCAGCAGTGAAAGGGGGGGCAGGGGGCTCGGTCAGCCCCAGCATTTT. This sequence encodes CASSERGGRGLGQPQHF.